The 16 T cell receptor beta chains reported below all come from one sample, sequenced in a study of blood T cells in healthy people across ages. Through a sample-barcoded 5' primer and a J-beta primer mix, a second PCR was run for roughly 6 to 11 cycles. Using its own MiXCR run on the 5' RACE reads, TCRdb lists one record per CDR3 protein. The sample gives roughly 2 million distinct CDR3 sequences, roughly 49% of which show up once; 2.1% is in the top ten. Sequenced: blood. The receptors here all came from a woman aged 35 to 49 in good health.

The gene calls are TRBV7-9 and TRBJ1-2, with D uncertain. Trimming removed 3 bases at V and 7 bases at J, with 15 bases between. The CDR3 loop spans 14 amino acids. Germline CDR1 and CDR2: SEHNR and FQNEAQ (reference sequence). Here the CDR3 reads CASSLLREDAGYTF. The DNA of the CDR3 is TGTGCCAGCAGCTTGCTACGGGAGGATGCTGGCTACACCTTC.

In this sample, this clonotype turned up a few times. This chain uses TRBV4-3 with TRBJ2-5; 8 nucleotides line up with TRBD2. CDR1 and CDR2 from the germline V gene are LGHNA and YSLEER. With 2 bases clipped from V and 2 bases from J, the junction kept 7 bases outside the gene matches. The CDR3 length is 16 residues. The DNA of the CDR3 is TGCGCCAGCAGCCAATGGGGCGGGGGGCCACAAGAGACCCAGTACTTC. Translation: CASSQWGGGPQETQYF.

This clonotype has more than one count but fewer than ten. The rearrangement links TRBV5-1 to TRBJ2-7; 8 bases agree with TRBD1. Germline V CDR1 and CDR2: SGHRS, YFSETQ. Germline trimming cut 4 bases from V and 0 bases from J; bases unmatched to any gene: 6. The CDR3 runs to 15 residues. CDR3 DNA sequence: TGCGCCAGCAGCCCCTGGGACAGGAGCTCCTACGAGCAGTACTTC. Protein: CASSPWDRSSYEQYF.

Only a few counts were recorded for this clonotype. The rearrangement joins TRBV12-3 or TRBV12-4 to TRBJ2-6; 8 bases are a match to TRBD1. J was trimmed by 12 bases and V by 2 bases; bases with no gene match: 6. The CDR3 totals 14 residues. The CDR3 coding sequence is TGTGCCAGCAGTTTAACCGGGACAGGATTCGTCCTGACTTTC. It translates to CASSLTGTGFVLTF.

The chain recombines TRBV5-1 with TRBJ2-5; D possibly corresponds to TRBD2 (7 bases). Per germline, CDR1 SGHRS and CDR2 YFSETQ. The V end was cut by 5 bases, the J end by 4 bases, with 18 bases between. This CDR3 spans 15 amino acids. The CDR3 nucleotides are TGCGCCAGCAGGACTGTAAGGGGGGGCGTAGAGACCCAGTACTTC. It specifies CASRTVRGGVETQYF.

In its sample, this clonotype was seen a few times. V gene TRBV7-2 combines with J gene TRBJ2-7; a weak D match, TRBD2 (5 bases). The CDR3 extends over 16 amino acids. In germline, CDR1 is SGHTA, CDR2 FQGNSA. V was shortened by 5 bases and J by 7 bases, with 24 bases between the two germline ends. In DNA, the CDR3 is TGTGCCAGCAGCCTTCGACATGGACCCAGCGGTGGGGAGCAGTACTTC. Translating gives CASSLRHGPSGGEQYF. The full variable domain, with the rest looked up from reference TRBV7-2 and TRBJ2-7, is GAGVSQSPSNKVTEKGKDVELRCDPISGHTALYWYRQSLGQGLEFLIYFQGNSAPDKSGLPSDRFSAERTGGSVSTLTIQRTQQEDSAVYLCASSLRHGPSGGEQYFGPGTRLTVT.

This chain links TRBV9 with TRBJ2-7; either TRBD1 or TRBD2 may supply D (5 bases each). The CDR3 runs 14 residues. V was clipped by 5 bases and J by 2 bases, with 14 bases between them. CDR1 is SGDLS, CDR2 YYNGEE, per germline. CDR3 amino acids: CASSSRDLAYEQYF. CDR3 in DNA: TGTGCCAGCAGTAGCCGGGACCTCGCCTACGAGCAGTACTTC. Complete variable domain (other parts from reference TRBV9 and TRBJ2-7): DSGVTQTPKHLITATGQRVTLRCSPRSGDLSVYWYQQSLDQGLQFLIQYYNGEERAKGNILERFSAQQFPDLHSELNLSSLELGDSALYFCASSSRDLAYEQYFGPGTRLTVT.

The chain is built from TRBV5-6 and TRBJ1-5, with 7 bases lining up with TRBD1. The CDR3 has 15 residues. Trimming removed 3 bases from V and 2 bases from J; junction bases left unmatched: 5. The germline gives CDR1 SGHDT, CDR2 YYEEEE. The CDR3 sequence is CASSSKGGGNQPQHF. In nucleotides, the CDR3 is TGTGCCAGCAGCTCCAAAGGGGGCGGCAATCAGCCCCAGCATTTT.

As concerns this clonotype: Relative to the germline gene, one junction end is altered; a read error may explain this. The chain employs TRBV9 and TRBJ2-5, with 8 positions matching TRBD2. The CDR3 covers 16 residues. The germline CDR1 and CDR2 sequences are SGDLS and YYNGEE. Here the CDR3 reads CTSSIRGGGSQETQYF. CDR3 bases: TGTACCAGCAGCATCAGAGGCGGGGGGAGCCAAGAGACCCAGTACTTC. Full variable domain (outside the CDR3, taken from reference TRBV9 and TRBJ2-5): DSGVTQTPKHLITATGQRVTLRCSPRSGDLSVYWYQQSLDQGLQFLIQYYNGEERAKGNILERFSAQQFPDLHSELNLSSLELGDSALYFCTSSIRGGGSQETQYFGPGTRLLVL.

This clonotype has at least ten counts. The CDR3 loop is CASSLARIAGGKYQETQYF. The CDR3 DNA follows: TGTGCCAGCAGCTTAGCGCGGATAGCGGGGGGGAAGTACCAAGAGACCCAGTACTTC. The J gene is TRBJ2-5, the V gene TRBV7-2; 11 positions agree with TRBD2. CDR1 is SGHTA and CDR2 is FQGNSA in the germline V gene. After removal of 0 bases from V and 0 bases from J, the junction contained 9 bases not matched to a gene. This CDR3 is built from 19 residues.

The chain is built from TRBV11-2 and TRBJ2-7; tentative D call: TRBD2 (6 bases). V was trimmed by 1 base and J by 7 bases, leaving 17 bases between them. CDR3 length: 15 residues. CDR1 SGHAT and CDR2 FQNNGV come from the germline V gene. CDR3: CASSLGRGEVAEQYF. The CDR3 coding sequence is TGTGCCAGCAGCTTAGGTAGAGGGGAGGTGGCAGAGCAGTACTTC.

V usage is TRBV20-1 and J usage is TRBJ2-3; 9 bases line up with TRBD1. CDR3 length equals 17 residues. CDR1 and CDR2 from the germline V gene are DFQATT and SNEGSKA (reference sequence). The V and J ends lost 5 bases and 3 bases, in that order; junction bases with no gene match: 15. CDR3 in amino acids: CSALAGQTGQGTDTQYF. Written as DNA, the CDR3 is TGCAGTGCTCTCGCCGGTCAGACGGGACAGGGAACAGATACGCAGTATTTT.

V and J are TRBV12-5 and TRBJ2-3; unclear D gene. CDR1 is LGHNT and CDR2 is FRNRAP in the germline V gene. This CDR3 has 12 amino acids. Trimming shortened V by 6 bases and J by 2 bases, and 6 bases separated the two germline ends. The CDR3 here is CASGTLTDTQYF. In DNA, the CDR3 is TGTGCTAGTGGCACGCTCACAGATACGCAGTATTTT.

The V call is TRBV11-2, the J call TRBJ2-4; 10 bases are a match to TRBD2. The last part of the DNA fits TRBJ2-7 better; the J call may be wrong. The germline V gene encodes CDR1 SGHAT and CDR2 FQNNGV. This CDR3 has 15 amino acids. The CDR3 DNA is TGTGCCAGCAGCTTCCCCGGGACTAGCGATTACGAGCAGTACTTC. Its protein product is CASSFPGTSDYEQYF.

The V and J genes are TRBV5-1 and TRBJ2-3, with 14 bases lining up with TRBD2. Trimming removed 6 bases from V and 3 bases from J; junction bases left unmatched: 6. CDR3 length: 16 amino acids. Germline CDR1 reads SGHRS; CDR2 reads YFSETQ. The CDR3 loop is CASTPTSGGVTDTQYF. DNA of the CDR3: TGCGCCAGCACCCCGACTAGCGGGGGGGTGACAGATACGCAGTATTTT.

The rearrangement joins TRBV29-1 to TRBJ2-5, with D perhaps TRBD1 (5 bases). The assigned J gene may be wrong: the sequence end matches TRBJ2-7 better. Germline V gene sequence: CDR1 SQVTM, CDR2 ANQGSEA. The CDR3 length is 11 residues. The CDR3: CSVAAGNEQYF. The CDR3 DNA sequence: TGCAGCGTTGCGGCAGGGAACGAGCAGTACTTC.